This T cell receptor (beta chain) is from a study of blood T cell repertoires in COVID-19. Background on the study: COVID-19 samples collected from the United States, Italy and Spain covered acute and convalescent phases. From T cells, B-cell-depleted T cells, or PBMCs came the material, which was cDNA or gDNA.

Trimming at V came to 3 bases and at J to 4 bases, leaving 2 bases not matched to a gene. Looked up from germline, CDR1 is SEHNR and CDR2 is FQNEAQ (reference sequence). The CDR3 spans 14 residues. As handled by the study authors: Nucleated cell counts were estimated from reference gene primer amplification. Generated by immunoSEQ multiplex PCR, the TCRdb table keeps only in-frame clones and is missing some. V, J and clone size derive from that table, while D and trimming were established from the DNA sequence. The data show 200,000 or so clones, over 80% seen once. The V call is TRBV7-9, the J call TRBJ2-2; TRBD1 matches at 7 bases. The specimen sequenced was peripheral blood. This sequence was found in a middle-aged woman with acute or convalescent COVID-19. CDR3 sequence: CASSFKGATGELFF. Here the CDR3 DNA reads TGTGCCAGCAGCTTCAAGGGGGCCACCGGGGAGCTGTTTTTT.